The 10 T cell receptor beta chains in this list originate from one sample, sequenced in a study of T cells after yellow fever vaccination. TCRdb redid the calling of the 5' RACE reads with MiXCR, one entry per CDR3 protein. The sample lists under 55,000 distinct CDR3 sequences, about 6.8% seen once, with approximately 16% in the top ten. The sample was CD8+ T cells not binding an NS4B(214-222) dextramer, sorted from PBMCs, taken 45 days after the yellow fever booster vaccination. The receptors shown here come from a man under 40 who received the YFV17D yellow fever vaccine.

Ten or more counts support this clonotype. The V gene is TRBV29-1, the J gene TRBJ1-2, with D perhaps matching TRBD1 (5 bases). This CDR3 is built from 12 residues. Germline loops: CDR1 SQVTM, CDR2 ANQGSEA. V was cut by 3 bases and J by 6 bases, with 11 bases left in between. The CDR3 bases are TGCAGCGTTGACCATACAGGCGATGGCTACACCTTC. Amino acids: CSVDHTGDGYTF.

V gene TRBV28 combines with J gene TRBJ2-1; D remains ambiguous. This CDR3 is built from 14 residues. Trimming removed 4 bases at V and 0 bases at J, with 7 bases between. Germline V gene lookup returns CDR1 MDHEN and CDR2 SYDVKM. The CDR3 here is CASSSQSSYNEQFF. CDR3 coding DNA: TGTGCCAGCAGTTCCCAGAGCTCCTACAATGAGCAGTTCTTC.

This clonotype was seen repeatedly, ten times or more. The rearrangement joins TRBV29-1 to TRBJ2-1; D is undetermined. The V gene lost 0 bases and the J gene lost 1 base, with 7 bases spanning the gap. The germline CDR1 and CDR2 sequences are SQVTM and ANQGSEA. The CDR3 loop spans 14 amino acids. CDR3: CSVEDPESYNEQFF. CDR3 coding DNA: TGCAGCGTTGAAGACCCGGAATCCTACAATGAGCAGTTCTTC.

Sample share makes this clonotype medium-sized. V is TRBV27 and J is TRBJ2-7; D unresolved. Germline V gene data show CDR1 as MNHEY and CDR2 as SMNVEV (reference sequence). V was trimmed by 2 bases and J by 1 base, leaving 6 bases between them. CDR3 length equals 13 residues. Written as DNA, the CDR3 is TGTGCCAGCAGTTTAGGCCCGTCCTACGAGCAGTACTTC. Translation gives CASSLGPSYEQYF.

This clonotype was seen at least ten times. The V call is TRBV18, the J call TRBJ2-7; the match to TRBD2 covers 11 bases. Germline V gene sequence: CDR1 KGHSH, CDR2 LQKENI. This CDR3 has 17 residues. V lost 6 bases to trimming and J lost 7 bases; unmatched junction nucleotides: 17. The CDR3 DNA is TGTGCCAGCTCTACCCTCGGGGAACTAGCGGGGGCTAGGGAGCAGTACTTC. It translates to CASSTLGELAGAREQYF.

This clonotype has ten or more counts. This chain connects TRBV5-1 to TRBJ1-1; a possible D gene is TRBD1 (5 bases). The ends were cut back, 7 bases at V and 6 bases at J, with 7 bases in the middle. The CDR3 spans 10 residues. Germline lookup yields CDR1 SGHRS and CDR2 YFSETQ. CDR3: CASRGAEAFF. The CDR3 DNA is TGCGCCAGCCGGGGCGCTGAAGCTTTCTTT.

This clonotype was seen at least ten times. This chain joins TRBV7-6 and TRBJ2-1; no clear D. Germline V gene lookup returns CDR1 SGHVS and CDR2 FNYEAQ. The CDR3 has 13 amino acids. Trimming shortened V by 5 bases and J by 2 bases, and 7 bases separated the two germline ends. The chain's CDR3 is CASSPRAYNEQFF. The CDR3 region has the DNA TGTGCCAGCAGCCCCCGGGCCTACAATGAGCAGTTCTTC.

This clonotype was observed at least ten times. V gene TRBV27 combines with J gene TRBJ2-7; D not certain. V was pared by 5 bases and J by 3 bases, with 8 bases between. CDR3 size: 12 residues. CDR1 is MNHEY and CDR2 is SMNVEV in the germline V gene (reference sequence). CDR3 sequence reads: CASSPSRYEQYF. CDR3 sequence (DNA): TGTGCCAGCAGTCCGTCCCGCTACGAGCAGTACTTC.

Ten or more counts support this clonotype. The chain recombines TRBV12-3 or TRBV12-4 with TRBJ2-3, with D maybe TRBD2 (5 bases). The CDR3 loop spans 15 amino acids. Between the trimmed V and J ends, which lost 2 bases and 0 bases, there was a span of 9 bases. For the CDR3, the DNA is TGTGCCAGCAGTTTATTAGCGACTAGCACAGATACGCAGTATTTT. This sequence encodes CASSLLATSTDTQYF.

This clonotype has a count of ten or more. The chain is built from TRBV12-3 or TRBV12-4 and TRBJ1-5; D possibly corresponds to TRBD1 (6 bases). The V and J ends lost 7 bases and 7 bases respectively, with 14 bases between them. This CDR3 has 13 residues. The CDR3 coding sequence is TGTGCCAGCAACCAGGGTACAGGGCAGCCCCAGCATTTT. It encodes CASNQGTGQPQHF.